This entry concerns a single TCR beta chain. Seattle patients were enrolled during active infection and followed longitudinally. V gave up 6 bases and J gave up 7 bases; unmatched junction bases: 6. The CDR3 is 13 residues long. CDR1 and CDR2 from the germline V gene are MNHEY and SVGAGI. Study processing details: Amplifying reference gene primers gave estimates of nucleated cell counts. The data were produced by immunoSEQ multiplex PCR, yet TCRdb's version contains in-frame clones alone and is incomplete. V and J calls and clone size come straight from that table; D and trimming were deduced from the DNA. The table records over 200,000 clones, approximately 90% of them present only once. This sample is drawn from a study of blood T cell repertoires in COVID-19. Whole-study context: Some COVID-19 samples were acute and others convalescent; all came from the United States, Italy and Spain. PBMCs, B-cell-depleted T cells, or T cells provided the cDNA or gDNA that made up the material.

Sequenced: peripheral blood. The V and J genes are TRBV6-5 and TRBJ2-1, with 7 bases that match TRBD1. The sequence derives from a man in his 60s with COVID-19, enrolled during active disease. CDR3 loop: CASRTGWLNEQFF. The CDR3 region has the DNA TGTGCCAGCAGGACAGGGTGGTTGAATGAGCAGTTCTTC.